This T cell receptor beta chain was sequenced for a study of shared clonotypes between healthy human individuals. Clones were sequenced by immunoSEQ multiplex PCR, and TCRdb holds only the in-frame ones, with some missing. The table includes roughly 2,000,000 clones, about 95% detected once. Findings and limits, study-wide: As a rule, naive subsets had a larger estimated richness than memory subsets. Few donors limited the genetic and exposure-history diversity represented. Sorted-subset sequencing was shown by rarefaction to be incomplete despite large depth.

This clone was observed a few times. Its antigen is not known. Only CD45RO-negative cells positively selected for CCR7 counted as naive CD8 cells, so terminally differentiated effector memory CD45RA+ cells were excluded. V was pared by 2 bases and J by 6 bases, with 11 bases between. Germline-derived CDR1 and CDR2 are LNHDA and SQIVND (reference sequence). The CDR3 length is 14 residues. The sequenced sample was naive CD8+ T cells sorted from blood. The chain uses TRBV19 and TRBJ1-5, with no clear D. This receptor was taken from a man between 18 and 29 years old in good health. The CDR3 DNA is TGTGCCAGTAGTATAATACTTGGCCCTCAGCCCCAGCATTTT. Amino acids: CASSIILGPQPQHF.